This TCR beta chain is drawn from a study of regulatory T cells in long-lasting Graves disease. Background on the study: The term persistent Graves' disease signified upward of 5 years on antithyroid drugs with positive TSH receptor antibodies.

Whole-study findings and limits: TCR diversity in persistent Graves' patients was below that of newly diagnosed ones.

CDR3-region Arm-PCR and iRepertoire HTBI primers produced the TCR beta libraries. TCRdb re-derived calls from the multiplex PCR reads in MiXCR, one entry per CDR3 protein. There are roughly 490,000 distinct CDR3 sequences in the sample; about 20% occur only once, and about an eighth lies in the top ten. This CDR3 has 17 residues. The junction had 14 bases not matched to a gene; V was cut back by 5 bases and J by 5 bases. Per germline, CDR1 MNHEY and CDR2 SMNVEV (reference sequence). Concerning this clonotype itself: What it binds is not known.

Documented time point: persistent/refractory GD, antithyroid drugs over 5 years with positive TRAb. The TCR library was made from RNA that had been extracted from PBMCs in TRIzol. This TCR was recovered from a female donor with Graves disease. The chain employs TRBV27 and TRBJ2-1, with 8 bases lining up with TRBD2. This sample comprised peripheral blood mononuclear cells (PBMCs), obtained when the disease was refractory, from a patient treated with antithyroid drugs. The chain's CDR3 is CASSTFYRVAGNNEQFF. CDR3 nucleotides: TGTGCCAGCAGTACATTTTATCGGGTAGCGGGGAACAATGAGCAGTTCTTC.